This T cell receptor beta chain was sequenced for a study of human T cells and chemical hapten exposure. The time point: patch test 1, 2 weeks after DPC sensitization. Treatment: therapeutic diphenylcyclopropenone sensitization with weekly scalp DPC. This clonotype was detected a few times. One entry per CDR3 protein results from TCRdb running MiXCR on the RACE reads. The sample records some 350,000 distinct CDR3 sequences, under 9% being singletons. The specimen comprised whole blood, sampled in connection with sensitization to the hapten diphenylcyclopropenone (DPC). This receptor was identified in a woman aged 18-29 years with alopecia areata. Some clones in this sample may be carry-over from other donors' samples.

CDR3 region: CAIGTGTQETQYF. The CDR3 DNA is TGTGCCATCGGGACAGGGACTCAAGAGACCCAGTACTTC. The chain employs TRBV10-3 and TRBJ2-5; 9 bases match TRBD1. V shed 8 bases, J shed 2 bases, and the junction held 3 bases outside the gene matches. The CDR3 length is 13 residues. Germline loops: CDR1 ENHRY, CDR2 SYGVKD.